This T cell receptor beta chain was retrieved from a study of beta chain features in type 1 diabetes. General study results and limits: Among patients with Type 1 diabetes, TCRB CDR3s were moderately but significantly shorter in every one of the four CD4+ subsets. Type 1 diabetes patients had VDJ junctions that carried fewer insertions and more deletions. It was not settled here whether HLA type affects TCRB rearrangement.

Cells sorted by CD45RO/CCR7/CD25/CD127/CD95/CD27 comprised CD4+ naive, central memory, regulatory and stem cell-like memory cells. The germline gives CDR1 SGHRS, CDR2 YFSETQ. The germline V and J ends were trimmed by 5 bases and 7 bases, with 13 bases remaining between them. This CDR3 has 13 amino acids. In regard to this clone: What it recognizes is unknown.

The whole isolated RNA underwent reverse transcription, so sequencing captured expressed TCRB transcripts. Profiled with immunoSEQ multiplex PCR; TCRdb holds only in-frame clones, not every one. The table lists more than 150,000 clones, roughly an eighth of them singletons, with about 0.66% in the top ten. Sequencing input: central memory CD4+ T cells from blood. The sequence was obtained from a woman aged 18-35 years in good health. This chain connects TRBV5-1 to TRBJ2-1; weak D call: TRBD2 (7 bases). The CDR3, as DNA: TGCGCCAGCAGGGGGGGGGACAAGAATGAGCAGTTCTTC. This translates into CASRGGDKNEQFF.